This T cell receptor beta chain was obtained from a study of T cell changes during pregnancy in multiple sclerosis. This CDR3 contains 18 residues. With V trimmed by 0 bases and J by 4 bases, 8 bases remained unmatched. Germline V gene sequence: CDR1 SEHNR, CDR2 FQNEAQ (reference sequence). Sequencing was performed with immunoSEQ multiplex PCR; in TCRdb, only in-frame clones are kept and a portion is missing. This sample has about 41,000 clones, with 80% to 90% found just once. The clonotype comes from a female donor with multiple sclerosis, enrolled in a pregnancy study. Material: CD4+ T cells from peripheral blood mononuclear cells, obtained in the first trimester of pregnancy. The V call is TRBV7-9, the J call TRBJ2-2; 10 bases map to TRBD2. CDR3 amino acids: CASSLALAGVSSTGELFF. Written as DNA, the CDR3 is TGTGCCAGCAGCTTAGCGCTAGCGGGAGTTAGTAGCACCGGGGAGCTGTTTTTT.